Given below is one T cell receptor (beta chain) in context. As yet, its antigen is unknown. The CDR3 is 15 amino acids. Per the germline V gene, CDR1 is KGHSH and CDR2 is LQKENI. Trimming stripped 3 bases from V and 4 bases from J, with 12 bases between. Sequencing was performed with immunoSEQ multiplex PCR; in TCRdb, only in-frame clones are kept and a portion is missing. The table records around 94,000 clones, 80% to 90% of them present only once. The data derive from a study of T cells in localized non-small cell lung cancer. Study-level findings and limits: Only one tumor region went through sequencing, so heterogeneity may still be there.

This TCR derives from a man aged 35 to 69 with stage I squamous cell lung carcinoma. The chain employs TRBV18 and TRBJ1-4, with D hard to call. The input for sequencing was peripheral blood, taken before any cancer treatment. CDR3 nucleotide sequence: TGTGCCAGCTCACCCTTTGCACCACGTAATGAAAAACTGTTTTTT. As protein: CASSPFAPRNEKLFF.